Described below is a single T cell receptor beta chain sequence and its context. The record originates from a study of shared clonotypes between healthy human individuals. Assay: immunoSEQ multiplex PCR; the TCRdb copy retains only in-frame clones and omits some. The table shows approximately 2.5 million clones, with approximately 94% occurring only once. Germline lookup yields CDR1 SGHRS and CDR2 YFSETQ. This CDR3 is built from 16 residues. V was shortened by 1 base and J by 0 bases, with 12 bases between the two germline ends. The rearrangement links TRBV5-1 to TRBJ2-3, with a possible D match to TRBD2 (5 bases). This TCR was recovered from a man between 18 and 29 years old in good health. Sequenced material: naive CD4+ T cells sorted from blood. The subset here: CD45RA+ positively selected. CDR3: CASSLIGGPSTDTQYF. The CDR3 DNA sequence: TGCGCCAGCAGCTTGATAGGCGGGCCTAGCACAGATACGCAGTATTTT.